Listed below are T cell receptor beta chains from one sample, sequenced in a study of CD8 T cells in ankylosing spondylitis. From the 5' RACE reads, TCRdb called clonotypes with MiXCR, one entry per CDR3 protein. The data show a few hundred thousand distinct CDR3 sequences, roughly 10% seen once. Sequencing was done on a sample of blood, either unsorted or a sorted T cell fraction (not recorded which). The receptors derive from a female donor with ankylosing spondylitis or in good health (not recorded which). The CDR3 runs from the conserved cysteine through the conserved F or W. The order of the fields is clone size, D gene, CDR3 length, V gene, J gene, CDR3 DNA, CDR3 protein. D genes are given only for firm matches. Not all rows give a size; the values are once, few, many and, for expanded clones, a class.

clone size: many
D gene: TRBD1
CDR3 length: 18
V gene: TRBV2
J gene: TRBJ1-5
CDR3 DNA: TGTGCCAGCAGTTTCCTGGGACAGGGGGCATTGAGCAATCAGCCCCAGCATTTT
CDR3 protein: CASSFLGQGALSNQPQHF

clone size: few
D gene: NA
CDR3 length: 14
V gene: TRBV19
J gene: TRBJ1-5
CDR3 DNA: TGTGCCAGTAGTATAGGGGGATGGAATCAGCCCCAGCATTTT
CDR3 protein: CASSIGGWNQPQHF

clone size: many
D gene: TRBD1
CDR3 length: 18
V gene: TRBV5-1
J gene: TRBJ1-2
CDR3 DNA: TGCGCCAGCAGCTCATGGGAGGACAGGGGGAGGACTAACTATGGCTACACCTTC
CDR3 protein: CASSSWEDRGRTNYGYTF

clone size: NA
D gene: NA
CDR3 length: 16
V gene: TRBV7-8
J gene: TRBJ1-2
CDR3 DNA: TGTGCCAGCAGCCCATCCCCAAGACGTACTAACTATGGCTACACCTTC
CDR3 protein: CASSPSPRRTNYGYTF

clone size: many
D gene: NA
CDR3 length: 15
V gene: TRBV10-3
J gene: TRBJ2-2
CDR3 DNA: TGTGCCATCAGGGACGGAGAACTTAACACCGGGGAGCTGTTTTTT
CDR3 protein: CAIRDGELNTGELFF

clone size: few
D gene: NA
CDR3 length: 14
V gene: TRBV6-1
J gene: TRBJ2-2
CDR3 DNA: TGTGCCAGCACCCAACAGGGGAACACCGGGGAGCTGTTTTTT
CDR3 protein: CASTQQGNTGELFF

clone size: many
D gene: NA
CDR3 length: 10
V gene: TRBV20-1
J gene: TRBJ1-1
CDR3 DNA: TGCAGTGCTAGAGCCCGAGAAGCTTTCTTT
CDR3 protein: CSARAREAFF

clone size: NA
D gene: TRBD2
CDR3 length: 18
V gene: TRBV5-1
J gene: TRBJ2-3
CDR3 DNA: TGCGCCAGCAGCTTGGGACTAGCGGGAGGCAAGCTCACAGATACGCAGTATTTT
CDR3 protein: CASSLGLAGGKLTDTQYF

clone size: many
D gene: NA
CDR3 length: 13
V gene: TRBV20-1
J gene: TRBJ2-7
CDR3 DNA: TGCAGTGCTAGAGATGTGGGGGCTTTCGAGCAGTACTTC
CDR3 protein: CSARDVGAFEQYF

clone size: many
D gene: NA
CDR3 length: 12
V gene: TRBV28
J gene: TRBJ2-1
CDR3 DNA: TGTGCCAGCAGCTTGAATCGGAATGAGCAGTTCTTC
CDR3 protein: CASSLNRNEQFF

clone size: many
D gene: NA
CDR3 length: 14
V gene: TRBV6-1
J gene: TRBJ2-7
CDR3 DNA: TGTGCCAGCAGTACCCCAAGGGTAGGGCACGAGCAGTACTTC
CDR3 protein: CASSTPRVGHEQYF

clone size: few
D gene: TRBD2
CDR3 length: 15
V gene: TRBV9
J gene: TRBJ2-1
CDR3 DNA: TGTGCCAGCAGCGTAGATAGCGGGGGATACAATGAGCAGTTCTTC
CDR3 protein: CASSVDSGGYNEQFF

clone size: few
D gene: TRBD1
CDR3 length: 17
V gene: TRBV5-6
J gene: TRBJ2-6
CDR3 DNA: TGTGCCAGCAACCGGAGAGGGGGCATATCTGGGGCCAACGTCCTGACTTTC
CDR3 protein: CASNRRGGISGANVLTF

clone size: NA
D gene: TRBD2
CDR3 length: 16
V gene: TRBV20-1
J gene: TRBJ2-1
CDR3 DNA: TGCAGTGCTAGAGTCAAAATAGCGGGATTCTACAATGAGCAGTTCTTC
CDR3 protein: CSARVKIAGFYNEQFF

clone size: NA
D gene: TRBD2
CDR3 length: 22
V gene: TRBV7-3
J gene: TRBJ2-1
CDR3 DNA: TGTGCCAGCAGCTTAACGCCCCTGACTAGCGGGAGGGAAACCTCGACCTACAATGAGCAGTTCTTC
CDR3 protein: CASSLTPLTSGRETSTYNEQFF

clone size: many
D gene: NA
CDR3 length: 16
V gene: TRBV5-1
J gene: TRBJ2-3
CDR3 DNA: TGCGCCAGCAGCTTACAGTTTGACCCTAGCACAGATACGCAGTATTTT
CDR3 protein: CASSLQFDPSTDTQYF

clone size: NA
D gene: NA
CDR3 length: 12
V gene: TRBV19
J gene: TRBJ2-1
CDR3 DNA: TGTGCCAGCCTCGGATCCAACAATGAGCAGTTCTTC
CDR3 protein: CASLGSNNEQFF

clone size: many
D gene: NA
CDR3 length: 14
V gene: TRBV20-1
J gene: TRBJ2-3
CDR3 DNA: TGCAGTGCTAGTTGGAGGGGCTCAGCAGATACGCAGTATTTT
CDR3 protein: CSASWRGSADTQYF

clone size: many
D gene: NA
CDR3 length: 15
V gene: TRBV24-1
J gene: TRBJ2-5
CDR3 DNA: TGTGCCACCAGTGATTCTGGACCGGAAATAGGGACCCAGTACTTC
CDR3 protein: CATSDSGPEIGTQYF

clone size: few
D gene: TRBD1
CDR3 length: 14
V gene: TRBV6-1
J gene: TRBJ2-5
CDR3 DNA: TGTGCCAGCAGGGAAGGACAGGGGGTAAAGACCCAGTACTTC
CDR3 protein: CASREGQGVKTQYF

clone size: many
D gene: NA
CDR3 length: 11
V gene: TRBV10-3
J gene: TRBJ2-7
CDR3 DNA: TGTGCCATCAGCCGGTCCCACGAGCAGTACTTC
CDR3 protein: CAISRSHEQYF

clone size: many
D gene: TRBD2
CDR3 length: 16
V gene: TRBV20-1
J gene: TRBJ2-3
CDR3 DNA: TGCAGTGCTAGAGATGGGTCTAGCGGGTTGACAGATACGCAGTATTTT
CDR3 protein: CSARDGSSGLTDTQYF

clone size: many
D gene: NA
CDR3 length: 14
V gene: TRBV20-1
J gene: TRBJ1-1
CDR3 DNA: TGCAGTGCTCCTCAAAAGGCAGGTGCCACTGAAGCTTTCTTT
CDR3 protein: CSAPQKAGATEAFF

clone size: many
D gene: TRBD1
CDR3 length: 15
V gene: TRBV5-8
J gene: TRBJ2-5
CDR3 DNA: TGTGCCAGCAACCTGGACGGGACAGTTCAAGAGACCCAGTACTTC
CDR3 protein: CASNLDGTVQETQYF

clone size: many
D gene: NA
CDR3 length: 13
V gene: TRBV7-2
J gene: TRBJ1-1
CDR3 DNA: TGTGCCAGCAGCTTAGCTCCTCGCCAGGAAGCTTTCTTT
CDR3 protein: CASSLAPRQEAFF

clone size: NA
D gene: TRBD1
CDR3 length: 16
V gene: TRBV7-2
J gene: TRBJ2-7
CDR3 DNA: TGTGCCAGCAGCAGGGGGACAGGGGGTGCCTCCTACGAGCAGTACTTC
CDR3 protein: CASSRGTGGASYEQYF

clone size: NA
D gene: TRBD1
CDR3 length: 14
V gene: TRBV28
J gene: TRBJ2-1
CDR3 DNA: TGTGCCAGCAGTTTAACAGGGGGCCAGAATGAGCAGTTCTTC
CDR3 protein: CASSLTGGQNEQFF

clone size: many
D gene: NA
CDR3 length: 13
V gene: TRBV6-1
J gene: TRBJ1-6
CDR3 DNA: TGTGCCAGCAGTGGGACGGTTAATTCACCCCTCCACTTT
CDR3 protein: CASSGTVNSPLHF

clone size: many
D gene: NA
CDR3 length: 15
V gene: TRBV5-1
J gene: TRBJ1-4
CDR3 DNA: TGCGCCAGCAGCCCGGGGACCCAAAGGGAGGAAAAACTGTTTTTT
CDR3 protein: CASSPGTQREEKLFF

clone size: few
D gene: TRBD2
CDR3 length: 22
V gene: TRBV20-1
J gene: TRBJ2-7
CDR3 DNA: TGCAGTGCTAGGATGGCCGGGACTAGCGGGAGAGCCTTCCGAACGTCGCTGATCGAGCAGTACTTC
CDR3 protein: CSARMAGTSGRAFRTSLIEQYF

clone size: NA
D gene: NA
CDR3 length: 15
V gene: TRBV4-1
J gene: TRBJ1-5
CDR3 DNA: TGCGCCAGCAGCCAAGTGAAGGGGGATCATCAGCCCCAGCATTTT
CDR3 protein: CASSQVKGDHQPQHF

clone size: many
D gene: NA
CDR3 length: 16
V gene: TRBV9
J gene: TRBJ1-1
CDR3 DNA: TGTGCCAGCAGCTTCCACGTGGGAGGGGGGAACACTGAAGCTTTCTTT
CDR3 protein: CASSFHVGGGNTEAFF

clone size: many
D gene: NA
CDR3 length: 15
V gene: TRBV27
J gene: TRBJ1-1
CDR3 DNA: TGTGCCAGCATTGAGGCAGGACGAGGAGAGACTGAAGCTTTCTTT
CDR3 protein: CASIEAGRGETEAFF

clone size: many
D gene: TRBD1
CDR3 length: 12
V gene: TRBV29-1
J gene: TRBJ1-4
CDR3 DNA: TGCAGCGCCGGGACAGTTAATGAAAAACTGTTTTTT
CDR3 protein: CSAGTVNEKLFF

clone size: few
D gene: NA
CDR3 length: 15
V gene: TRBV12-3/TRBV12-4
J gene: TRBJ2-1
CDR3 DNA: TGTGCCAGCAGCGCCGGACTCAAGTGGCTCGATGAGCAGTTCTTC
CDR3 protein: CASSAGLKWLDEQFF

clone size: NA
D gene: NA
CDR3 length: 16
V gene: TRBV7-2
J gene: TRBJ1-1
CDR3 DNA: TGTGCCAGCAGCTTAGGGGGGGCGGGTTTTAGCACTGAAGCTTTCTTT
CDR3 protein: CASSLGGAGFSTEAFF

clone size: NA
D gene: NA
CDR3 length: 12
V gene: TRBV10-3
J gene: TRBJ2-7
CDR3 DNA: TGTGCCATCAGTGGGGGGCGTTCCGAGCAGTACTTC
CDR3 protein: CAISGGRSEQYF

clone size: many
D gene: TRBD1
CDR3 length: 14
V gene: TRBV7-9
J gene: TRBJ2-5
CDR3 DNA: TGTGCCAGCAGCCCCGGGACAGGGGGAGAGACCCAGTACTTC
CDR3 protein: CASSPGTGGETQYF

clone size: many
D gene: NA
CDR3 length: 12
V gene: TRBV20-1
J gene: TRBJ2-5
CDR3 DNA: TGCAGTGCTGATGAAGCAGAAGAGACCCAGTACTTC
CDR3 protein: CSADEAEETQYF

clone size: many
D gene: NA
CDR3 length: 15
V gene: TRBV25-1
J gene: TRBJ1-2
CDR3 DNA: TGTGCCAGCAGTGAAGGGGGGAAAGCTAACTATGGCTACACCTTC
CDR3 protein: CASSEGGKANYGYTF

clone size: NA
D gene: NA
CDR3 length: 14
V gene: TRBV11-2
J gene: TRBJ1-1
CDR3 DNA: TGTGCCAGCAGCCCGGCGCGGCAGAACACTGAAGCTTTCTTT
CDR3 protein: CASSPARQNTEAFF

clone size: NA
D gene: TRBD1
CDR3 length: 15
V gene: TRBV10-3
J gene: TRBJ1-5
CDR3 DNA: TGTGCCATCAGAGCAGGGGGCGCGAACAATCAGCCCCAGCATTTT
CDR3 protein: CAIRAGGANNQPQHF

clone size: NA
D gene: TRBD2
CDR3 length: 17
V gene: TRBV20-1
J gene: TRBJ2-1
CDR3 DNA: TGCTGTGCTAGAGATCAGCGGGCCAGCGGGATGTACAATGAGCAGTTCTTC
CDR3 protein: CCARDQRASGMYNEQFF

clone size: many
D gene: NA
CDR3 length: 13
V gene: TRBV2
J gene: TRBJ1-1
CDR3 DNA: TGTGCCAGCAGTCCCGGCGTACGCACTGAAGCTTTCTTT
CDR3 protein: CASSPGVRTEAFF

clone size: NA
D gene: TRBD1
CDR3 length: 15
V gene: TRBV13
J gene: TRBJ2-3
CDR3 DNA: TGTGCCAGCAGCCAGGGGACAGCTGGCACAGATACGCAGTATTTT
CDR3 protein: CASSQGTAGTDTQYF

clone size: NA
D gene: NA
CDR3 length: 14
V gene: TRBV6-1
J gene: TRBJ2-1
CDR3 DNA: TGTGCCAGCACCCAGAGAGTCTCCTACAATGAGCAGTTCTTC
CDR3 protein: CASTQRVSYNEQFF

clone size: few
D gene: NA
CDR3 length: 14
V gene: TRBV28
J gene: TRBJ2-6
CDR3 DNA: TGTGCCAGCGGTTGGCGCTCTGGGGCCAACGTCCTGACTTTC
CDR3 protein: CASGWRSGANVLTF

clone size: many
D gene: NA
CDR3 length: 15
V gene: TRBV2
J gene: TRBJ2-2
CDR3 DNA: TGTGCCAGCAGCCCTCAGGGAACGAGTACCGGGGAGCTGTTTTTT
CDR3 protein: CASSPQGTSTGELFF

clone size: few
D gene: NA
CDR3 length: 13
V gene: TRBV12-3/TRBV12-4
J gene: TRBJ1-4
CDR3 DNA: TGTGCCAGCAGCCCTCAAAGAGGGGAAAAACTGTTTTTT
CDR3 protein: CASSPQRGEKLFF

clone size: many
D gene: NA
CDR3 length: 16
V gene: TRBV5-1
J gene: TRBJ2-3
CDR3 DNA: TGCGCCAGCAGCCCAACCGGACCCGGCTCCACAGATACGCAGTATTTT
CDR3 protein: CASSPTGPGSTDTQYF

clone size: many
D gene: NA
CDR3 length: 12
V gene: TRBV29-1
J gene: TRBJ2-1
CDR3 DNA: TGCAGCGTTTATATCATAAGCAATGAGCAGTTCTTC
CDR3 protein: CSVYIISNEQFF

clone size: many
D gene: NA
CDR3 length: 19
V gene: TRBV3-1
J gene: TRBJ1-1
CDR3 DNA: TGTGCCAGCAGCCATCTTGCTTCCCAAGGACGCCGATTGAACACTGAAGCTTTCTTT
CDR3 protein: CASSHLASQGRRLNTEAFF